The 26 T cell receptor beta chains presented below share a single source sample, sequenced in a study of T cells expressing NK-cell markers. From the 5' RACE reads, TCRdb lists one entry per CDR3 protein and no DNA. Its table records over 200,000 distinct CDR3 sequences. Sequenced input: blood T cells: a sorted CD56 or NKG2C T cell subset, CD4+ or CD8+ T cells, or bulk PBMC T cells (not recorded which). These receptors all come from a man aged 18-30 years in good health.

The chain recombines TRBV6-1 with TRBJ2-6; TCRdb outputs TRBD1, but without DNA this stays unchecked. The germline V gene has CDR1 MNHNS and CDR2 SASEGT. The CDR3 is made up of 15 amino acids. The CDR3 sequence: CASMSVGSGANVLTF.

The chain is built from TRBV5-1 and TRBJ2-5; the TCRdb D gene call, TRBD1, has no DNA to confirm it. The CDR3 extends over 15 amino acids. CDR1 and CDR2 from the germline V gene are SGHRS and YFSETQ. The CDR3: CASSPLDSSMETQYF.

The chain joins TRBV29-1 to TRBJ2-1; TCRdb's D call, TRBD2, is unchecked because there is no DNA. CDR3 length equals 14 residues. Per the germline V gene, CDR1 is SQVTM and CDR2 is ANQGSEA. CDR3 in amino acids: CSVMLAGVVHEQFF.

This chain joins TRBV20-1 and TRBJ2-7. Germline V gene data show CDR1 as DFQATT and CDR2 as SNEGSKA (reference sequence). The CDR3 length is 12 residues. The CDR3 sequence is CSARSRTYEQYF.

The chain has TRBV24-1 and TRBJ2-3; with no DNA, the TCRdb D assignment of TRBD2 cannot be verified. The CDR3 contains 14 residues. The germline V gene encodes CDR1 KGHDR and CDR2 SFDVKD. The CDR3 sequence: CATQLAGSTDTQYF.

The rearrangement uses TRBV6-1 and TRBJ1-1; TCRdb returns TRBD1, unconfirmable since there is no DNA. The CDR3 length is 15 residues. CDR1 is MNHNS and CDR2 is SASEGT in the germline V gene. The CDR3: CASRPRGRGDTEAFF.

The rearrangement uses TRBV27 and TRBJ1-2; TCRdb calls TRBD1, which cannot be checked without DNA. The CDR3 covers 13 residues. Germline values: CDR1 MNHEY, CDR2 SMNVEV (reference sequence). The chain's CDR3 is CASSFAGGYGYTF.

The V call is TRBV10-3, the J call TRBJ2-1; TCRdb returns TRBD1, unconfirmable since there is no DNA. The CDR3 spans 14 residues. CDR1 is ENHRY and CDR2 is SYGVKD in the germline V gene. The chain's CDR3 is CAIREEQGSAEQFF.

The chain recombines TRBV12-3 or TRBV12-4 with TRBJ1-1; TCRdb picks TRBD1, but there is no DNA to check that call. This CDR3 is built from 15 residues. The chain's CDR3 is CASRSGSTSITEAFF.

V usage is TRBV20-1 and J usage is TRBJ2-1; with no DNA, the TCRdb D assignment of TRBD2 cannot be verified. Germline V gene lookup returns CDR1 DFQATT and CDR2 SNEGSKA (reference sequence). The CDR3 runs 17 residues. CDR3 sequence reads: CSAPGLAGGPAYNEQFF.

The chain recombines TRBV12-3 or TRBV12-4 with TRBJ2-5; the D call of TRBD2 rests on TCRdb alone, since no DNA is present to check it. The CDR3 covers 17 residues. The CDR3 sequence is CASSDVAGGPRPETQYF.

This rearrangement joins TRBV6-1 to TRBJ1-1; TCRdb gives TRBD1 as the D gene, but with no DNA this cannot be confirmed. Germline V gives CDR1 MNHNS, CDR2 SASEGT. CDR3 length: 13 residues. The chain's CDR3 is CASSPRPGPEAFF.

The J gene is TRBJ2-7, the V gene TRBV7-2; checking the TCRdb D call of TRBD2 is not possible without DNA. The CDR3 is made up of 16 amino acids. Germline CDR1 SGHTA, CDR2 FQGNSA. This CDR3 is CASRKGLAEQGYEQYF.

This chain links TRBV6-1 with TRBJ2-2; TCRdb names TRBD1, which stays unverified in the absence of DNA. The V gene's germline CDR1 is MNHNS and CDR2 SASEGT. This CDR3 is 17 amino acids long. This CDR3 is CASSALTGTPNTGELFF.

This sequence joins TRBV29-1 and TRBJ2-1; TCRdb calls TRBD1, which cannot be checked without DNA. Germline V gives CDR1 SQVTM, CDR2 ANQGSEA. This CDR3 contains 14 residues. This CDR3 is CSVDSGQVIGEQFF.

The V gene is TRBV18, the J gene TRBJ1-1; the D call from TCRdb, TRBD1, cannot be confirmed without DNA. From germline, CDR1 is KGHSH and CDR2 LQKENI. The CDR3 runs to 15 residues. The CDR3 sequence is CASSPRGDMNTEAFF.

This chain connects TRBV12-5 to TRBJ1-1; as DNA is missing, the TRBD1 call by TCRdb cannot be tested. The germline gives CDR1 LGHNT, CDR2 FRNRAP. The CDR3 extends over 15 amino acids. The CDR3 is CASGSRTVGLTEAFF.

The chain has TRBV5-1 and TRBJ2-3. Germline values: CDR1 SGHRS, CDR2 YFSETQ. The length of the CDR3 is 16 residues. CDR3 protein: CASSLIQPIGADTQYF.

The CDR3 loop is CSARDPSLAGGRSTDTQYF. The chain employs TRBV20-1 and TRBJ2-3; TCRdb's D call of TRBD2 is untestable without DNA. Germline assignment: CDR1 DFQATT and CDR2 SNEGSKA (reference sequence). The CDR3 consists of 19 residues.

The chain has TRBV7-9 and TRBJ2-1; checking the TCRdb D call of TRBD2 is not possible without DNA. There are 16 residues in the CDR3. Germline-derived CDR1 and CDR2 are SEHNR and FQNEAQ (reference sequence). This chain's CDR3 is CASSLEGGSIRNEQFF. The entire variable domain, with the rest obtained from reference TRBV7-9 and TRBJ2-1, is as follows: DTGVSQNPRHKITKRGQNVTFRCDPISEHNRLYWYRQTLGQGPEFLTYFQNEAQLEKSRLLSDRFSAERPKGSFSTLEIQRTEQGDSAMYLCASSLEGGSIRNEQFFGPGTRLTVL.

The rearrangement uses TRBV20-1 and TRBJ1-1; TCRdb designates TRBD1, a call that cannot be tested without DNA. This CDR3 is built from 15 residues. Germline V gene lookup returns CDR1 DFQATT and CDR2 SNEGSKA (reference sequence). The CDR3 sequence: CSARAPGGANTEAFF.

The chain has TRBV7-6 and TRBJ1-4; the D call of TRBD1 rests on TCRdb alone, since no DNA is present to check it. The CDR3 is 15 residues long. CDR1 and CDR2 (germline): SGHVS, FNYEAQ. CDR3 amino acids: CASSFTGATNEKLFF.

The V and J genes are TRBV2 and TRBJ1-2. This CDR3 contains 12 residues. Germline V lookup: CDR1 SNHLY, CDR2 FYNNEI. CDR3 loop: CASRNMAGGYTF.

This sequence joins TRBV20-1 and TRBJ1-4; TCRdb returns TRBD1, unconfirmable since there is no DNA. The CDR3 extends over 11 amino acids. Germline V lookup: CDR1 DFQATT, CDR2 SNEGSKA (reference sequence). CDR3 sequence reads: CSASRDEKLFF.

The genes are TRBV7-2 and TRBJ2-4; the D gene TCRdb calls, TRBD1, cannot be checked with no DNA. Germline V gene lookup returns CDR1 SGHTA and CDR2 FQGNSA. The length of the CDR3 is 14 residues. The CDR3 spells CASSPETGGHIQYF.

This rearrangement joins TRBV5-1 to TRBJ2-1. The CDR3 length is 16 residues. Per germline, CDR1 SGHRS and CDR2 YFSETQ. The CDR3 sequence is CASSLEAVQAYNEQFF.